Shown below are 29 T cell receptor beta chains from a single sample sequenced in a study of blood T cell repertoires in COVID-19. Repertoires were generated with immunoSEQ multiplex PCR, while TCRdb's copy carries only in-frame clones and drops some. The table has around 260,000 clones, roughly nine tenths seen once. The sequencing input was peripheral blood. The source is a woman aged 25-40 years with COVID-19, enrolled during active disease.

The J gene is TRBJ2-1, the V gene TRBV11-3, with 13 bases that match TRBD2. CDR3 length: 15 residues. With 5 bases clipped from V and 9 bases from J, the junction kept 7 bases outside the gene matches. CDR1 and CDR2 (germline): SGHNT, YENEEA. The CDR3 nucleotides read TGTGCCAGCAGCCCTGGACTAGCGGGAGTAGGTGAGCAGTTCTTC. It specifies CASSPGLAGVGEQFF.

The chain uses TRBV28 and TRBJ1-2; TRBD1 matches 9 bases. Per the germline V gene, CDR1 is MDHEN and CDR2 is SYDVKM. V shed 5 bases, J shed 0 bases, and the junction held 7 bases outside the gene matches. The CDR3 is made up of 16 amino acids. Here the CDR3 DNA reads TGTGCCAGCAGTCCCCCAAGACAGGGGGCTAACTATGGCTACACCTTC. Its protein is CASSPPRQGANYGYTF.

V gene TRBV27 combines with J gene TRBJ1-1; the match to TRBD1 covers 7 bases. The CDR3 loop spans 15 amino acids. CDR1 and CDR2 from the germline V gene are MNHEY and SMNVEV (reference sequence). V dropped 5 bases and J dropped 2; count of bases not matched to a gene: 8. CDR3 coding DNA: TGTGCCAGCAGTCCCCGACAGGGTGGAAACACTGAAGCTTTCTTT. As protein: CASSPRQGGNTEAFF.

The chain recombines TRBV19 with TRBJ1-2; tentatively, D is TRBD1 (5 bases). Germline-derived CDR1 and CDR2 are LNHDA and SQIVND (reference sequence). This CDR3 has 13 residues. Trimming took 3 bases from V and 8 from J, leaving 13 bases between them. The CDR3 loop is CASSIKGVGGYTF. In DNA, the CDR3 is TGTGCCAGTAGTATTAAAGGGGTAGGAGGCTACACCTTC.

This clone was detected only once. This sequence joins TRBV6-5 and TRBJ1-1, with TRBD1 matching 7 bases. With 7 bases clipped from V and 0 bases from J, the junction kept 5 bases outside the gene matches. The CDR3 covers 14 residues. Germline V CDR1 and CDR2: MNHEY, SVGAGI. The CDR3 bases are TGTGCCAGCATCTACAGGGGTTTGAACACTGAAGCTTTCTTT. The encoded protein is CASIYRGLNTEAFF.

The chain is built from TRBV29-1 and TRBJ1-2; a possible D gene is TRBD1 (5 bases). V lost 4 bases to trimming and J lost 4 bases, with 13 bases between them. The germline gives CDR1 SQVTM, CDR2 ANQGSEA. This CDR3 has 13 amino acids. DNA of the CDR3: TGCAGCGTTGGGGAGGGGAGTCGCTATGGCTACACCTTC. Its protein is CSVGEGSRYGYTF.

The chain joins TRBV6-4 to TRBJ2-1, with 11 positions matching TRBD2. With V trimmed by 3 bases and J by 10 bases, 8 bases remained unmatched. The CDR3 totals 15 residues. Germline lookup yields CDR1 MRHNA and CDR2 SNTAGT. CDR3 nucleotides: TGTGCCAGCAGTGAAGATGGGACTAGCGGTGGAGAGCAGTTCTTC. Its translation: CASSEDGTSGGEQFF.

This clone was detected only once. V usage is TRBV6-5 and J usage is TRBJ1-3; D gene uncertain. From germline, CDR1 is MNHEY and CDR2 SVGAGI. Trimming took off 8 bases at V and 5 bases at J, with 7 bases between the two ends. The CDR3 consists of 11 residues. The CDR3 coding sequence is TGTGCCAGCCACGGTCGAAACACCATATATTTT. This codes for CASHGRNTIYF.

This clone was counted a single time. The chain carries TRBV7-3 and TRBJ2-3, with TRBD1 as a possible D gene (5 bases). This CDR3 comprises 15 residues. Germline V gene lookup returns CDR1 SGHTA and CDR2 FQGTGA. Trimming pared 4 bases from V and 3 bases from J, leaving 14 bases between. The CDR3 here is CASSYRDSGTDTQYF. The CDR3 nucleotides read TGTGCCAGCAGCTACCGTGATTCAGGGACAGATACGCAGTATTTT.

In its sample, this clone was seen once. The chain employs TRBV28 and TRBJ1-3; the D is unclear. The CDR3 runs 12 residues. The V end lost 2 bases, the J end lost 6 bases, and 5 bases lay between the germline ends. Germline V CDR1 and CDR2: MDHEN, SYDVKM. This CDR3 reads CASSLRANTIYF. The CDR3 nucleotides are TGTGCCAGCAGTTTAAGAGCAAACACCATATATTTT.

V gene TRBV2 combines with J gene TRBJ2-1, with D tentatively TRBD2 (7 bases). The CDR3 length is 18 residues. Germline V gene lookup returns CDR1 SNHLY and CDR2 FYNNEI. Trimming took 0 bases from V and 9 from J, leaving 24 bases between them. The CDR3 here is CASSEAFGLAAEGGEQFF. The DNA for the CDR3 is TGTGCCAGCAGTGAAGCCTTTGGTCTAGCGGCCGAGGGGGGTGAGCAGTTCTTC.

This chain connects TRBV10-1 to TRBJ1-1, with D perhaps matching TRBD1 (5 bases). Germline CDR1 reads WNHNN; CDR2 reads SYGVQD (reference sequence). The CDR3 loop spans 13 amino acids. Trimming pared 4 bases from V and 7 bases from J, leaving 13 bases between. The CDR3 coding sequence is TGCGCCAGCAGTGGGCTTCAGGGAAGTGAAGCTTTCTTT. It yields the protein CASSGLQGSEAFF.

The chain has TRBV7-2 and TRBJ2-7; 7 nucleotides match TRBD2. The germline gives CDR1 SGHTA, CDR2 FQGNSA. There are 16 residues in the CDR3. The ends lost 3 bases at V and 0 bases at J; junction bases unmatched: 8. The CDR3 spells CASSFSSGVSSYEQYF. CDR3 nucleotide sequence: TGTGCCAGCAGCTTTTCAAGCGGGGTCAGCTCCTACGAGCAGTACTTC.

This rearrangement joins TRBV20-1 to TRBJ2-5, with TRBD1 identical over 8 bases. Germline values: CDR1 DFQATT, CDR2 SNEGSKA (reference sequence). Germline trimming cut 6 bases from V and 5 bases from J; bases unmatched to any gene: 8. This CDR3 spans 13 amino acids. In DNA form, the CDR3 reads TGCAGTGCCAGTGACAGGGGTCGGGAGACCCAGTACTTC. It translates to CSASDRGRETQYF.

V and J are TRBV28 and TRBJ2-2; D not certain. The ends were cut back, 2 bases at V and 4 bases at J, with 11 bases in the middle. The CDR3 contains 15 residues. Germline CDR1 is MDHEN and CDR2 is SYDVKM. Here the CDR3 DNA reads TGTGCCAGCAGTTTACGGGTTCGTGGCACCGGGGAGCTGTTTTTT. As protein: CASSLRVRGTGELFF.

This sequence joins TRBV28 and TRBJ1-4, with 7 bases that match TRBD1. Trimming cost V 3 bases and J 5 bases; bases outside gene matches: 9. The CDR3 runs 16 residues. Germline values: CDR1 MDHEN, CDR2 SYDVKM. The CDR3 DNA sequence: TGTGCCAGCAGTTTGGGGAAGACAGGGCCGAATGAAAAACTGTTTTTT. Protein sequence: CASSLGKTGPNEKLFF.

This chain connects TRBV30 to TRBJ2-7; TRBD1 might be the D (5 bases). Deletions cut 4 bases from V and 3 bases from J, with 10 bases between. Per germline, CDR1 GTSNPN and CDR2 SVGIG (reference sequence). The CDR3 extends over 12 amino acids. CDR3: CAWKDKLYEQYF. CDR3 bases: TGTGCCTGGAAGGACAAGCTCTACGAGCAGTACTTC.

This clone was counted a few times. V gene TRBV14 combines with J gene TRBJ2-7; 8 bases are shared with TRBD2. Trimming took 3 bases from V and 4 from J; bases not matched to a gene: 2. Germline V gene lookup returns CDR1 SGHDN and CDR2 FVKESK. The CDR3 consists of 13 residues. CDR3 bases: TGTGCCAGCAGCCAGGCGGGAGGATACGAGCAGTACTTC. This encodes CASSQAGGYEQYF.

A single count supports this clone. The chain employs TRBV7-9 and TRBJ2-1, with 7 bases aligning to TRBD1. Germline V gene data show CDR1 as SEHNR and CDR2 as FQNEAQ (reference sequence). This CDR3 region has 15 residues. V shed 5 bases and J 2 bases; nucleotides not matched to a gene: 6. Here the CDR3 DNA reads TGTGCCAGCAGCGCACCGGGACAGCCCTACAATGAGCAGTTCTTC. Translated: CASSAPGQPYNEQFF.

The V and J genes are TRBV11-2 and TRBJ2-2; 7 bases match TRBD2. Trimming removed 5 bases from V and 7 bases from J; junction bases left unmatched: 10. Germline-derived CDR1 and CDR2 are SGHAT and FQNNGV. This CDR3 contains 15 residues. CDR3 coding DNA: TGTGCCAGCAGCGAACCGGGACCGGGGGGCGGGGAGCTGTTTTTT. This gives the protein CASSEPGPGGGELFF.

The J gene is TRBJ1-1, the V gene TRBV7-9; 9 positions match TRBD1. CDR3 length: 14 residues. Trimming cost V 5 bases and J 6 bases; bases outside gene matches: 7. The germline CDR1 and CDR2 sequences are SEHNR and FQNEAQ (reference sequence). The CDR3 region has the DNA TGTGCCAGCAGCCTCACAGGGGGCGCCGCTGAAGCTTTCTTT. It specifies CASSLTGGAAEAFF.

The chain joins TRBV7-9 to TRBJ2-1; 8 nucleotides agree with TRBD1. In germline, CDR1 is SEHNR, CDR2 FQNEAQ (reference sequence). The CDR3 covers 12 residues. With V trimmed by 5 bases and J by 8 bases, 2 bases remained unmatched. CDR3 bases: TGTGCCAGCAGCGGGACAGGTTATGAGCAGTTCTTC. This encodes CASSGTGYEQFF.

J is TRBJ2-3 and V is TRBV18; 12 nucleotides match TRBD2. Germline loops: CDR1 KGHSH, CDR2 LQKENI. The CDR3 is made up of 16 amino acids. Germline trimming cut 3 bases from V and 5 bases from J; bases unmatched to any gene: 6. As DNA, the CDR3 is TGTGCCAGCTCACCGGGACTAGCGGGCTGGGAAGATACGCAGTATTTT. Translation: CASSPGLAGWEDTQYF.

The CDR3 DNA is TGTGCCAGCAGCTTAGGAGGGGGCGCTCAGTACGAGCAGTACTTC. It translates to CASSLGGGAQYEQYF. The chain is built from TRBV11-3 and TRBJ2-7, with TRBD1 matching 7 bases. Germline CDR1 SGHNT, CDR2 YENEEA. V shed 1 base and J 4 bases; nucleotides not matched to a gene: 7. CDR3 length: 15 residues. The variable domain in full, completed from reference TRBV11-3 and TRBJ2-7, reads EAGVVQSPRYKIIEKKQPVAFWCNPISGHNTLYWYLQNLGQGPELLIRYENEEAVDDSQLPKDRFSAERLKGVDSTLKIQPAELGDSAVYLCASSLGGGAQYEQYFGPGTRLTVT.

V and J are TRBV6-5 and TRBJ2-1; D perhaps matches TRBD2 (6 bases). Germline V lookup: CDR1 MNHEY, CDR2 SVGAGI. V shed 6 bases and J shed 6 bases, with 18 bases lying between them. The CDR3 has 15 amino acids. In nucleotides, the CDR3 is TGTGCCAGCAGCCGGGTACCGCAGGAGGGCAATGAGCAGTTCTTC. Protein product: CASSRVPQEGNEQFF.

The chain links TRBV12-3 or TRBV12-4 to TRBJ2-5, with 7 bases matching TRBD2. J was trimmed by 1 base and V by 4 bases; bases with no gene match: 0. The CDR3 totals 13 residues. The CDR3 loop reads CASSSSGQETQYF. DNA for the CDR3: TGTGCCAGCAGTTCTAGCGGCCAAGAGACCCAGTACTTC.

The V call is TRBV6-5, the J call TRBJ2-2, with D perhaps TRBD1 (6 bases). V lost 8 bases and J 5 bases, leaving 15 bases between the germline ends. This CDR3 region has 14 residues. Germline V gene data show CDR1 as MNHEY and CDR2 as SVGAGI. Here the CDR3 DNA reads TGTGCCAGCCTATGGGGACAAACGACCGGGGAGCTGTTTTTT. This codes for CASLWGQTTGELFF.

This chain connects TRBV7-2 to TRBJ2-1; D gene unclear. The CDR3 is made up of 11 amino acids. Germline CDR1 SGHTA, CDR2 FQGNSA. Trimming took 5 bases from V and 7 from J, leaving 6 bases between them. The CDR3: CASSPQNEQFF. The CDR3 nucleotides are TGTGCCAGCAGCCCACAGAATGAGCAGTTCTTC.

J is TRBJ1-5 and V is TRBV3-1 (or the pseudogene TRBV3-2); D may be TRBD1 (6 bases). This CDR3 is built from 14 residues. Germline CDR1 and CDR2: LGHDT and YNNKEL (reference sequence). V was pared by 7 bases and J by 3 bases, with 13 bases between. CDR3 residues: CASNQGSSNQPQHF. DNA of the CDR3: TGTGCCAGCAATCAGGGGAGTTCCAATCAGCCCCAGCATTTT.